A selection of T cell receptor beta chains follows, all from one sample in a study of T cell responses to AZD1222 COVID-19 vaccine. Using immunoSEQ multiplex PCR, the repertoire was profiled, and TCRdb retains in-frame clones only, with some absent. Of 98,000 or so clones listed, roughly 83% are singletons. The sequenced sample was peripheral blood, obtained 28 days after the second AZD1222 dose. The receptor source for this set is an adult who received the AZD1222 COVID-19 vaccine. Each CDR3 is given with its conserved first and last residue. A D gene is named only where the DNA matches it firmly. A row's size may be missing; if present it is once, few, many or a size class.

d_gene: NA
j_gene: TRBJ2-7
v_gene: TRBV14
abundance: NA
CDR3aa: CASSLSVPYEQYF
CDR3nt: TGTGCCAGCAGCCTCAGTGTTCCCTACGAGCAGTACTTC

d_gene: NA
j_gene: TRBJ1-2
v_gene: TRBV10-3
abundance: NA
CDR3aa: CAISESGHGYTF
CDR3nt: TGTGCCATCAGTGAGTCAGGACATGGCTACACCTTC

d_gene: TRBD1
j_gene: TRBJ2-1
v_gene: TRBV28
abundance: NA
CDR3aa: CASSSSRGNSYNEQFF
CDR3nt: TGTGCCAGCAGTTCCTCCAGGGGGAATTCCTACAATGAGCAGTTCTTC

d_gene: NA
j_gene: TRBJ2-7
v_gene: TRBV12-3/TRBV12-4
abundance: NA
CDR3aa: CASSWAGSYEQYF
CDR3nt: TGTGCCAGCAGTTGGGCGGGTTCCTACGAGCAGTACTTC

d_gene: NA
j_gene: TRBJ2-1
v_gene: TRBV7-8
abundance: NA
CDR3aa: CASTMSSSYNEQFF
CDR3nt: TGTGCCAGCACCATGTCAAGCTCCTACAATGAGCAGTTCTTC

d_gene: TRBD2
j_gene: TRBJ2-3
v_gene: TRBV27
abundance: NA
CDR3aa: CASSSGLSDTQYF
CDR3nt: TGTGCCAGCAGTTCGGGACTATCGGATACGCAGTATTTT

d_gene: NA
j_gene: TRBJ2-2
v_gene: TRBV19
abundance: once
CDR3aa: CASSIAGSGFGRELFF
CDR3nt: TGTGCCAGTAGTATAGCAGGTTCGGGTTTCGGGAGGGAGCTGTTTTTT

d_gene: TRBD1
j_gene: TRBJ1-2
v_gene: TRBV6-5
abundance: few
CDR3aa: CASSYSRTGGGYGYTF
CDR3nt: TGTGCCAGCAGTTACTCCCGGACAGGGGGCGGCTATGGCTACACCTTC

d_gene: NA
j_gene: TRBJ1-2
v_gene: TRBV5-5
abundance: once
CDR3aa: CASSLGRGVGYGYTF
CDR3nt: TGTGCCAGCAGCTTGGGGCGAGGGGTGGGCTATGGCTACACCTTC

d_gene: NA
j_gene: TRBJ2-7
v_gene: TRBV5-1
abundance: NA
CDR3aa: CASSRGGAVDEQYF
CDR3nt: TGCGCCAGCAGCAGGGGGGGCGCCGTTGACGAGCAGTACTTC

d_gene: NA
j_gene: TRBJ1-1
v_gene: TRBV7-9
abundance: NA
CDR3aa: CASSLVLLNTEAFF
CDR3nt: TGTGCCAGCAGCTTAGTCCTGTTGAACACTGAAGCTTTCTTT

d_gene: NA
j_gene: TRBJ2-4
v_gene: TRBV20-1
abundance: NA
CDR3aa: CSASGRAKNIQYF
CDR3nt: TGCAGTGCTAGTGGACGAGCCAAAAACATTCAGTACTTC

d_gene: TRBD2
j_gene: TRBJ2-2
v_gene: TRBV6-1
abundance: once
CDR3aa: CASSEGVAGGYTGELFF
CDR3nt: TGTGCCAGCAGTGAAGGGGTAGCGGGAGGTTATACCGGGGAGCTGTTTTTT

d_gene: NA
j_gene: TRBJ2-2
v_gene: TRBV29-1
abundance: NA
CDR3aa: CSGQGRAGELFF
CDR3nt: TGCAGCGGGCAGGGGAGGGCCGGGGAGCTGTTTTTT

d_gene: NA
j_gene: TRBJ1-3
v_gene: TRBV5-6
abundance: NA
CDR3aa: CASSLPRAGIGNTIYF
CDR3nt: TGTGCCAGCAGCTTACCCCGGGCGGGGATCGGAAACACCATATATTTT

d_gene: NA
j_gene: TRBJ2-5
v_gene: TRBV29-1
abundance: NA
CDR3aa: CSVDTAQETQYF
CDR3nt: TGCAGCGTTGACACGGCGCAAGAGACCCAGTACTTC

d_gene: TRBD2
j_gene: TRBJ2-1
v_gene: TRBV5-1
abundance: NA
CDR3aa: CASRFGLAGMDEQFF
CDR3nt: TGCGCCAGCAGATTCGGACTAGCGGGTATGGATGAGCAGTTCTTC

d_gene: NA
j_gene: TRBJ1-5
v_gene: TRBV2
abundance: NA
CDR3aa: CASSVLGGRNSNQPQHF
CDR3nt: TGTGCCAGCAGTGTACTCGGCGGCAGGAATAGCAATCAGCCCCAGCATTTT

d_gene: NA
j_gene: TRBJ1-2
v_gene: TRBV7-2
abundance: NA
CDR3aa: CASSSITNYGYTF
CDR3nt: TGTGCCAGCAGCTCAATCACTAACTATGGCTACACCTTC

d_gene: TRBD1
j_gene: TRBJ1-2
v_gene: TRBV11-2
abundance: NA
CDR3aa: CASRLQPEQGIGGYTF
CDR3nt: TGTGCCAGCAGACTACAACCAGAACAGGGGATCGGTGGCTACACCTTC

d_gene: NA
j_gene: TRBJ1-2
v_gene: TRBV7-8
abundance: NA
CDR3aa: CASSPRTDGYTF
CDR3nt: TGTGCCAGCAGCCCTCGGACGGATGGCTACACCTTC

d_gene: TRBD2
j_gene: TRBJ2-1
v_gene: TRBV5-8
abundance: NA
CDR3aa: CASSFLAGVSNEQFF
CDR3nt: TGTGCCAGCAGCTTTCTAGCGGGAGTGTCGAATGAGCAGTTCTTC

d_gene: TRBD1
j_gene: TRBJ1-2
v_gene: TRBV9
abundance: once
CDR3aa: CASSVEARGRDGYTF
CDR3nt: TGTGCCAGCAGCGTAGAGGCTAGGGGGCGAGATGGCTACACCTTC

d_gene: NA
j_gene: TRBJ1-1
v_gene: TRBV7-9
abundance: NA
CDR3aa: CASSRPTQNTEAFF
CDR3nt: TGTGCCAGCAGTCGCCCTACCCAGAACACTGAAGCTTTCTTT